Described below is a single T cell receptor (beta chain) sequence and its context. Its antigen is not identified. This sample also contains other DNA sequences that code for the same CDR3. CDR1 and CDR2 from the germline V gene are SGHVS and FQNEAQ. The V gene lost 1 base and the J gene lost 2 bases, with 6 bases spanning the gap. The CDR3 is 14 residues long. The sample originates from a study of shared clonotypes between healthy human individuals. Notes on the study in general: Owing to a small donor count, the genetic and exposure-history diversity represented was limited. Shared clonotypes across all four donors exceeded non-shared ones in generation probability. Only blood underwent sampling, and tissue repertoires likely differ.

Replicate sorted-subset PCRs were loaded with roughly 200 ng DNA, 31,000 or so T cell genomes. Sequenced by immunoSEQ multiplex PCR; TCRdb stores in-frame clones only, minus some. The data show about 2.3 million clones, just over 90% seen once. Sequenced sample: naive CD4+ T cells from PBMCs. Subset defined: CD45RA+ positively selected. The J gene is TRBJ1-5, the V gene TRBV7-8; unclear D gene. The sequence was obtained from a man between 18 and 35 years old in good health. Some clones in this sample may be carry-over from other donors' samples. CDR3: CASSLVGGNQPQHF. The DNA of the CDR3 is TGTGCCAGCAGCTTAGTAGGAGGCAATCAGCCCCAGCATTTT.